A selection of T cell receptor beta chains follows, all from one sample in a study of blood T cell repertoires in COVID-19. Profiled with immunoSEQ multiplex PCR; TCRdb holds only in-frame clones, not every one. Among roughly 80,000 clones listed, over 65% were seen once. The sample consisted of peripheral blood. These receptors were obtained from a human donor in a cohort sampled during active COVID-19. The CDR3 runs from the conserved cysteine through the conserved F or W. D genes are given only for firm matches. Clone size is shown for a subset of rows, as once, few, many or a class of expanded clone.

v_gene,abundance,j_gene,d_gene,CDR3aa,CDR3nt
TRBV5-4,NA,TRBJ2-6,TRBD1,CASSSRTGSSGANVLTF,TGTGCCAGCAGCTCCCGGACAGGCTCCTCTGGGGCCAACGTCCTGACTTTC
TRBV5-6,NA,TRBJ1-5,NA,CASSLAGSHTPKPQHF,TGTGCCAGCAGCTTGGCCGGGTCCCACACGCCAAAGCCCCAGCATTTT
TRBV2,NA,TRBJ2-5,TRBD1,CASSGQGAAETQYF,TGTGCCAGCAGTGGACAGGGGGCCGCTGAGACCCAGTACTTC
TRBV19,NA,TRBJ1-6,TRBD1,CASEPGQYNSPLHF,TGTGCCAGCGAGCCGGGACAGTATAATTCACCCCTCCACTTT
TRBV12-3/TRBV12-4,NA,TRBJ2-5,NA,CASSLIGVAQYF,TGTGCCAGCAGTTTAATAGGGGTGGCCCAGTACTTC
TRBV9,once,TRBJ2-1,TRBD2,CASSVASRGGQFF,TGTGCCAGCAGCGTAGCCTCGCGGGGGGGCCAGTTCTTC
TRBV12-3/TRBV12-4,NA,TRBJ1-5,NA,CASSSGTGQPQHF,TGTGCCAGCAGTTCCGGGACTGGCCAGCCCCAGCATTTT
TRBV10-3,once,TRBJ2-7,NA,CAISESRDSYEQYF,TGTGCCATCAGTGAGTCGCGGGATAGCTACGAGCAGTACTTC
TRBV28,NA,TRBJ1-5,NA,CASSLGGGFSNQPQHF,TGTGCCAGCAGTTTAGGGGGGGGGTTTAGCAATCAGCCCCAGCATTTT
TRBV19,few,TRBJ1-6,NA,CASSLDRQLYAPLHF,TGTGCCAGTAGTCTTGACAGACAATTATATGCACCCCTCCACTTT
TRBV10-3,NA,TRBJ1-2,NA,CAISELSHFLSYGYTF,TGTGCCATCAGTGAGCTGAGCCACTTCCTGAGCTATGGCTACACCTTC
TRBV6-8,NA,TRBJ2-7,NA,CASSYFVRGHPYEQYF,TGTGCCAGCAGTTACTTCGTCCGGGGACACCCCTACGAGCAGTACTTC
TRBV19,NA,TRBJ1-4,TRBD1,CASSSRGSEKLFF,TGTGCCAGTAGCTCCAGGGGGAGTGAAAAACTGTTTTTT
TRBV2,NA,TRBJ2-7,NA,CARSIPKSAYEQYF,TGTGCCAGATCTATCCCGAAATCGGCCTACGAGCAGTACTTC
TRBV6-5,NA,TRBJ2-6,NA,CAGDSSGANVLTF,TGTGCCGGGGACTCCTCTGGGGCCAACGTCCTGACTTTC
TRBV2,NA,TRBJ2-7,TRBD1,CASRDRGYEQYF,TGTGCCAGCCGGGACAGGGGATACGAGCAGTACTTC
TRBV28,NA,TRBJ1-1,NA,CASSYRTYEAFF,TGTGCCAGCAGCTACCGGACATATGAAGCTTTCTTT
TRBV20-1,NA,TRBJ2-2,NA,CSASVGNTGELFF,TGCAGTGCTAGTGTCGGGAACACCGGGGAGCTGTTTTTT
TRBV5-4,NA,TRBJ2-7,TRBD1,CASSQRQGDEQYF,TGTGCCAGCAGCCAGAGACAGGGCGACGAGCAGTACTTC
TRBV11-2,NA,TRBJ2-7,TRBD1,CASSQGQQEIEQYF,TGTGCCAGCAGCCAGGGACAGCAGGAGATCGAGCAGTACTTC
TRBV30,NA,TRBJ2-3,NA,CASPASNRDTQYF,TGTGCCTCCCCCGCCTCCAATAGAGATACGCAGTATTTT
TRBV4-2,NA,TRBJ2-7,TRBD1,CASSRGQGIDEQYF,TGTGCCAGCAGCCGAGGACAGGGTATCGACGAGCAGTACTTC
TRBV19,NA,TRBJ2-7,NA,CASSTLMRAGINEQYF,TGTGCCAGTAGTACCTTGATGAGGGCGGGGATCAACGAGCAGTACTTC
TRBV12-3/TRBV12-4,NA,TRBJ1-2,NA,CASSSSGYGYTF,TGTGCCAGCAGTTCGTCGGGGTATGGCTACACCTTC
TRBV14,NA,TRBJ2-1,TRBD2,CASSQALAGGINEQFF,TGTGCCAGCAGCCAAGCTCTAGCGGGAGGTATAAATGAGCAGTTCTTC
TRBV28,NA,TRBJ1-5,NA,CASSLLQGSGNQPQHF,TGTGCCAGCAGTTTACTACAGGGTAGCGGCAATCAGCCCCAGCATTTT
TRBV11-2,NA,TRBJ1-3,TRBD1,CASSSRGSGNTIYF,TGTGCCAGCAGCTCCAGGGGGTCTGGAAACACCATATATTTT
TRBV9,NA,TRBJ2-2,NA,CASGHGELFF,TGTGCCAGCGGCCACGGGGAGCTGTTTTTT
TRBV27,NA,TRBJ2-5,TRBD2,CASSLLIAGGPGETQYF,TGTGCCAGCAGTTTACTAATAGCGGGAGGGCCGGGAGAGACCCAGTACTTC
TRBV5-4,once,TRBJ1-1,NA,CASSFTGSPEAFF,TGTGCCAGCAGTTTTACAGGGTCCCCTGAAGCTTTCTTT
TRBV28,NA,TRBJ2-1,TRBD1,CASSSTGGDSYNEQFF,TGTGCCAGCAGTTCGACAGGGGGGGACTCCTACAATGAGCAGTTCTTC
TRBV7-9,NA,TRBJ2-3,NA,CASSLRGQADTQYF,TGTGCCAGCAGCTTACGAGGGCAGGCAGATACGCAGTATTTT
TRBV5-1,few,TRBJ1-1,TRBD1,CASSLGTGGNTEAFF,TGCGCCAGCAGCCTAGGGACAGGTGGGAACACTGAAGCTTTCTTT
TRBV27,NA,TRBJ2-1,NA,CASSPRVAPTMVNEQFF,TGTGCCAGCAGTCCCCGGGTAGCGCCCACAATGGTGAATGAGCAGTTCTTC
TRBV6-6,NA,TRBJ2-7,TRBD1,CASSAWTGVNF,TGTGCCAGCAGTGCATGGACAGGGGTCAACTTC
TRBV5-1,NA,TRBJ2-1,TRBD2,CASSLVLWRSGPHNEQFF,TGCGCCAGCAGCTTGGTTTTGTGGCGTAGCGGGCCCCACAATGAGCAGTTCTTC
TRBV9,NA,TRBJ2-1,TRBD2,CASSVEGLAGELEQFF,TGTGCCAGCAGCGTAGAGGGACTAGCGGGAGAATTAGAGCAGTTCTTC